The sequence of this T cell receptor (beta chain) was determined in a study of STAT5B mutations in CD4+ large granular lymphocyte leukemia. Study-level findings and limits: CD4-sorted patient repertoires seemed more clonal than healthy CD4+ repertoires. Around 25% of private leukemic clonotypes occurred rarely in other patients' non-leukemic repertoires.

Using immunoSEQ multiplex PCR, the repertoire was profiled, and TCRdb retains in-frame clones only, with some absent. The sample comprises around 32,000 clones, about 78% of which are singletons, and about 2.4% rests with the top ten. Regarding this clone: Its antigen remains unknown.

Sequenced sample: CD4+ T cells from blood buffy coats. The sequence was obtained from a human donor in good health.

The CDR3 spells CASSYQGDTEAFF. The CDR3, as DNA: TGTGCCAGCAGCTATCAGGGGGACACTGAAGCTTTCTTT. The V and J genes are TRBV7-8 and TRBJ1-1, with 7 positions matching TRBD1. J was trimmed by 3 bases and V by 4 bases; bases with no gene match: 2. From germline, CDR1 is SGHVS and CDR2 FQNEAQ. The CDR3 runs to 13 residues.